The next 2 T cell receptor beta chains were all read from a single sample in a study of blood T cell repertoires in COVID-19. This table comes from immunoSEQ multiplex PCR, and its TCRdb copy is limited to in-frame clones, with some not included. The repertoire consists of around 250,000 clones, with approximately 80% occurring once and the leading ten covering roughly 1.9%. Material for sequencing was peripheral blood. The receptors stem from a man aged 25-40 years who had recovered from COVID-19.

This rearrangement joins TRBV7-6 to TRBJ2-1; D unresolved. Trimming took 1 base from V and 5 from J, leaving 18 bases between them. The CDR3 is 17 amino acids. Germline lookup yields CDR1 SGHVS and CDR2 FNYEAQ. The chain's CDR3 is CASSLVAPGPTHNEQFF. Written as DNA, the CDR3 is TGTGCCAGCAGCTTAGTGGCCCCAGGTCCCACACACAATGAGCAGTTCTTC.

For the CDR3, the DNA is TGTGCCAGCAGTTACGTGCCAGGGACTTACGAGCAGTACTTC. Translated, it gives CASSYVPGTYEQYF. The chain links TRBV6-6 to TRBJ2-7; tentatively, D is TRBD2 (6 bases). V was trimmed by 2 bases and J by 4 bases, leaving 12 bases between them. The CDR3 length is 14 residues. Looked up from germline, CDR1 is MNHNY and CDR2 is SVGAGI (reference sequence).